This T cell receptor (beta chain) emerged from a study of T cells expressing NK-cell markers. Study context: TCR beta repertoires came from sorted CD3+CD56+NKG2C+, CD3+CD56+NKG2C- and CD3+CD56-NKG2C+ T cells. Seropositivity for HCMV was found in seven of the eight sequenced donors, with one seronegative. Study findings and constraints: In a handful of donors, dominant CD3+CD56+NKG2C+ clonotypes ranked among the top 10 CD8+ clonotypes. These clonotypes also led the CD3+CD56-NKG2C+ fraction in a few donors.

On this clonotype itself: Antigen unknown.

Germline-derived CDR1 and CDR2 are WNHNN and SYGVQD (reference sequence). CDR3 size: 15 residues. From the 5' RACE reads, TCRdb lists one entry per CDR3 protein and no DNA. In all, the sample yields fewer than 300,000 distinct CDR3 sequences. Specimen: blood T cells: a sorted CD56 or NKG2C T cell subset, CD4+ or CD8+ T cells, or bulk PBMC T cells (not recorded which). The receptor's source is a woman between 18 and 69 years old in good health. The V call is TRBV10-1, the J call TRBJ2-3; the D gene TCRdb calls, TRBD1, cannot be checked with no DNA. The CDR3 protein is CASSQGEPGKDTQYF.